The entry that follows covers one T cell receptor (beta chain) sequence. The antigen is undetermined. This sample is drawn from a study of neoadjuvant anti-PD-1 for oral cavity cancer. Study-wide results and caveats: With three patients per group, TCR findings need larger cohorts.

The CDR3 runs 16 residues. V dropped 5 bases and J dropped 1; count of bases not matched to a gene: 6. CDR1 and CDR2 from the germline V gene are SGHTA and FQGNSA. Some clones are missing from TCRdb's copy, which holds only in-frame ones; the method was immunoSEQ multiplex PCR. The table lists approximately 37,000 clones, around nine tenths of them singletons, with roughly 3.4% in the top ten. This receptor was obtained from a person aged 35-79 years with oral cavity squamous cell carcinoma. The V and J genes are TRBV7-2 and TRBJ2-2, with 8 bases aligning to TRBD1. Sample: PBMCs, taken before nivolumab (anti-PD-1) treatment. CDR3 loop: CASSMRTGMNTGELFF. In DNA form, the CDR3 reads TGTGCCAGCAGCATGCGGACAGGGATGAACACCGGGGAGCTGTTTTTT.